These T cell receptor beta chains were read from a single sample in a study of T cell changes during pregnancy in multiple sclerosis. The table came from immunoSEQ multiplex PCR; TCRdb's copy has only in-frame clones and leaves some out. The data contain 65,000 to 95,000 clones, under 95% of them seen just once; the ten biggest clones take up 2.5% to 3%. Here the sequenced sample was peripheral blood, taken after pregnancy. Receptor source: a female donor in good health, enrolled as a control in a pregnancy study. Each CDR3 is given with its conserved first and last residue. Fields, in order: V gene, D gene, clone size, J gene, CDR3 DNA, CDR3 protein. The D gene is left open where the match is weak. Clone size is not always given. Where it is, it says once, few, many or a class for expanded clones.

>TRBV6-1|-|-|TRBJ1-6
TGTGCCAGCAGCGAAATTGGCAGGCGTTATAATTCACCCCTCCACTTT
CASSEIGRRYNSPLHF
>TRBV5-3|-|-|TRBJ2-7
TGTGCCCCCCGTCCCCACAGGACATCCTACGAGCAGTACTTC
CAPRPHRTSYEQYF
>TRBV30|-|-|TRBJ1-2
TGTGCCTGGAGTGCGTCTAGGACAGTCTATGGCTACACCTTC
CAWSASRTVYGYTF
>TRBV27|-|once|TRBJ1-1
TGTGCCAGCAGTTTCTTTCTCGACACTGAAGCTTTCTTT
CASSFFLDTEAFF
>TRBV2|-|-|TRBJ2-3
TGTGCCAGGGGAGTCACAGATACGCAGTATTTT
CARGVTDTQYF
>TRBV7-9|TRBD1|once|TRBJ2-3
TGTGCCAGCAGCTTGACAGGGTTCGGAGATACGCAGTATTTT
CASSLTGFGDTQYF
>TRBV7-2|-|-|TRBJ2-1
TGTGCCAGCAGCCCACAACTCCATAGGGGGAATGAGCAGTTCTTC
CASSPQLHRGNEQFF
>TRBV30|-|-|TRBJ1-6
TGTGCCTGGACCGGGGGTCCTTTATACTCCTCACCCCTCCACTTT
CAWTGGPLYSSPLHF
>TRBV19|TRBD1|-|TRBJ2-7
TGTGCCAGTAGTCGACAGGGGTCGGCTCTCATCTACCCCTACGAGCAGTACTTC
CASSRQGSALIYPYEQYF
>TRBV11-2|-|-|TRBJ2-7
TGTGCCAGCAGTACCGGGACACAGTACGAGCAGTACTTC
CASSTGTQYEQYF
>TRBV28|TRBD2|-|TRBJ2-2
TGTGCCAGCAGTACTCCGGGACTAGCGGGAGGAAAAGCCGGGGAGCTGTTTTTT
CASSTPGLAGGKAGELFF
>TRBV9|-|-|TRBJ2-1
TGTGCCAGCAGCGTAGCCAGGGGCTCCTACAATGAGCAGTTCTTC
CASSVARGSYNEQFF
>TRBV11-2|-|-|TRBJ1-2
TGTGCCAGCAGCCTGTCTCGGGGGGACTATGGCTACACCTTC
CASSLSRGDYGYTF
>TRBV6-5|TRBD1|-|TRBJ2-1
TGTGCCAGCAGCCCCGGGACAGAATACAATGAGCAGTTCTTC
CASSPGTEYNEQFF
>TRBV5-5|TRBD2|-|TRBJ2-2
TGTGCCAGCAGCGCTAGCGGGGGGGCCCCCGGGGAGCTGTTTTTT
CASSASGGAPGELFF
>TRBV19|-|once|TRBJ1-4
TGTGCCAGTGAGGCGGTGACTAATGAAAAACTGTTTTTT
CASEAVTNEKLFF
>TRBV11-1|-|-|TRBJ1-2
TGTGCCAGCAGCCCTGGGGGCAGTAACTATGGCTACACCTTC
CASSPGGSNYGYTF
>TRBV5-4|-|-|TRBJ2-7
TGTGCCCTAAGACCCTCCGAGCGGGAGCAGTACTTC
CALRPSEREQYF
>TRBV29-1|-|-|TRBJ2-2
TGCAGCGTGGGGGGGAACACCGGGGAGCTGTTTTTT
CSVGGNTGELFF
>TRBV10-3|-|-|TRBJ2-3
TGTGCCATCAGTGTGGGTCCCTGGGGCATTAGCACAGATACGCAGTATTTT
CAISVGPWGISTDTQYF
>TRBV6-6|-|-|TRBJ1-3
TGTGCCACCTCCTCCACCTACTCTGGAAACACCATATATTTT
CATSSTYSGNTIYF
>TRBV7-9|TRBD2|-|TRBJ2-1
TGTGCCAGCAGAATACCCGGGACTAGCGGAATCAATGAGCAGTTCTTC
CASRIPGTSGINEQFF
>TRBV19|-|-|TRBJ1-6
TGTGCCAGTAGGACACGGGACACGGATTCACCCCTCCACTTT
CASRTRDTDSPLHF
>TRBV6-5|TRBD1|-|TRBJ1-1
TGTGCCAGCAGCTTCAGGGGGCGGAACACTGAAGCTTTCTTT
CASSFRGRNTEAFF
>TRBV7-9|TRBD2|-|TRBJ2-1
TGTGCCAGCAGCCATACGGGACTAGTGAGGTTCGATGAGCAGTTCTTC
CASSHTGLVRFDEQFF
>TRBV2|-|-|TRBJ2-3
TGTGCCAGCAGTGAAGCTTTCTCCGATACGCAGTATTTT
CASSEAFSDTQYF